Sequencing of this TCR beta chain was carried out in a study of breast tumors, draining lymph nodes, adjacent tissues. TCRdb analysed the multiplex PCR reads with MiXCR anew, one entry per CDR3 protein. The sample records 180,000 or so distinct CDR3 sequences, 30% to 40% being singletons. Axillary draining lymph nodes of breast cancer patients supplied the node samples. Study observations and caveats: The data were judged consistent with most tumor T cells coming from lymph node and expanding in tumor. Compared with lymph nodes, tumors were less diverse; compared with nontumor tissue, more.

CDR1 is LNHNV and CDR2 is YYDKDF in the germline V gene (reference sequence). This CDR3 region has 16 residues. V dropped 1 base and J dropped 0 bases, with 13 bases sitting between them. Concerning this clonotype itself: Its matching antigen is unknown.

The V call is TRBV15, the J call TRBJ2-7; D may be TRBD1 (6 bases). This sequence originates from a female donor with breast cancer. Some clones in this sample may be carry-over from other donors' samples. The sample consisted of axillary lymph node tissue. The CDR3 reads CATSRGSGDHSYEQYF. CDR3 coding DNA: TGTGCCACCAGCAGAGGATCAGGGGACCACTCCTACGAGCAGTACTTC.